Described below is a single T cell receptor beta chain sequence and its context. Its antigen is still unknown. The sample comes from a study of shared clonotypes between healthy human individuals. Study details: Two female and a few male donors aged 18 to 49 were enrolled. Broader study findings: The sharing of 5% to 5.5% of naive CD4 clonotypes was seen across a handful of donors. Donor scarcity curtailed the genetic and exposure-history diversity represented herein.

Trimming took 6 bases from V and 5 from J, leaving 8 bases between them. CDR1 is MNHNY and CDR2 is SVGAGI in the germline V gene (reference sequence). The CDR3 is 12 amino acids. Naive CD8 cells comprised CD45RO-negative, CCR7-positively selected cells, excluding terminally differentiated effector memory CD45RA+ cells. The repertoire was sequenced with immunoSEQ multiplex PCR; TCRdb's copy has only in-frame clones and lacks some. The table has 2 million or so clones, roughly 94% seen once. Sample: naive CD8+ T cells sorted from blood. The sequence was obtained from a man in his late teens or twenties in good health. The J gene is TRBJ2-1, the V gene TRBV6-6; no reliable D call. The DNA of the CDR3 is TGTGCCAGCAGATACCAGCACAATGAGCAGTTCTTC. Encoded protein: CASRYQHNEQFF.